The present T cell receptor beta chain was sequenced within a study of T cell responses to AZD1222 COVID-19 vaccine (dated by TCRdb to about 2021). Background for the entire study: AZD1222 recipients whose second dose came at about 4 weeks and those whose second dose came at about 12 weeks were combined into one group, since spike-specific TCR depth and breadth did not differ between the two schedules. A total of more than 230 trial participants underwent TCR sequencing, of whom about 200 had received two doses of AZD1222 and about 25 had received two doses of the MenACWY control vaccine. Enrollment into the trials was organized by age into subgroups of 18-55, 56-69 and 70-plus years, and those subgroups contained about 150, 27 and 61 TCR-sequenced participants, respectively. Results the study describes overall, beyond this receptor: After two AZD1222 doses, spike-specific TCR breadth and depth were significantly higher than at day 0 and than in MenACWY recipients. The 56-69-year group was small, and its depth increase did not reach significance, likely because of low power. Most participants were white British and females outnumbered males, and the authors suggested that clonal diversity may have been underestimated. The whole spike protein was spanned by vaccine-associated CD4 TCRs, and dominant responses were seen in regions 160-218 and 743-854. Because no day 14 peak-response samples were available, the repertoires could be characterized only after the peak T cell response. Reportedly, almost half of the unique spike-specific TCRs recognized epitopes lying outside the regions that are mutated in the B.1.351 and B.1.1.7 variants. Conclusions about previously exposed vaccinees are limited, since just 5 to 7 AZD1222 recipients were seropositive for SARS-CoV-2 at baseline.

Remarks on this clone: Its antigen is unknown. Base qualities were left out, and no much larger clone turns up one base away.

The CDR3 holds 13 amino acids from the cysteine to the phenylalanine. Solely the CDR3 DNA is kept, with 39 bases framed from the first base. CDR1 and CDR2, per the germline V gene, are KGHDR and SFDVKD. V gives up 7 bases and J gives up 6 bases, and the segment between their germline ends measures 15 bases. The CDR3 regions of human TCRbeta chains were subjected to immunosequencing. The source study handled its data this way. Repertoire TCRs were checked for matches against a reference library of SARS-CoV-2-specific TCRs that had been generated using the MIRA antigen-specificity platform. Breadth meant the fraction of unique TCRs that were SARS-CoV-2-associated, whereas depth meant the fraction of total T cells that were SARS-CoV-2-associated. Each spike-specific TCR was assigned to its reactive spike region and to a CD4 or CD8 class using the MIRA data. Log10-transformed breadth and depth values were compared by one-way ANOVA with Sidak's multiple comparisons tests. In its TCRdb copy, this immuneACCESS table keeps in-frame sequences only and misses some clones. Where compared with another copy, unresolved V genes explain less than half of these, and the others have no known cause. The V and J calls and the clone size are those of that table, but D and trimming were determined from the DNA. The sample contains approximately 120,000 clones, 80% to 95% of them found a single time. The top ten clonotypes cover 0.85% to 1.3% of the sample.

Sample time point, as interpreted from the label and publication: baseline before first vaccination. Vaccinee samples came from UK trials COV001 and COV002, including a single-blind randomized controlled phase 2/3 trial of AZD1222 (ChAdOx1 nCoV-19) in healthy adults. For TCRbeta chain sequencing, PBMC samples from trial participants were taken at day 0 and at day 28 after the second dose. The rearranged segments are TRBV24-1 and TRBJ2-7, with TRBD1 tentatively as D gene (5 bases match). This TCR derives from an adult in good health. Sequences were derived from peripheral blood, sampled on day 0 of AZD1222 vaccination. Here the CDR3 is given as CATRASSGSEQYF. The DNA sequence is as follows: TGTGCCACCAGAGCCAGTTCAGGGTCCGAGCAGTACTTC.